The 15 T cell receptor beta chains in this list originate from one sample, sequenced in a study of blood T cell repertoires in COVID-19. The assay was immunoSEQ multiplex PCR, and TCRdb's table has in-frame clones only and misses some. The repertoire consists of about 140,000 clones, with roughly 85% occurring once and the leading ten covering about 2.6%. Sequenced material: peripheral blood. All receptors derive from a human donor with acute or convalescent COVID-19. The donor label of this sample is uncertain.

V is TRBV30 and J is TRBJ1-2; D unresolved. Germline V CDR1 and CDR2: GTSNPN, SVGIG (reference sequence). Trimming stripped 2 bases from V and 1 base from J, with 11 bases between. The CDR3 spans 14 residues. As DNA, the CDR3 is TGTGCCTGGAGTCTCACCGGGAATAACTATGGCTACACCTTC. Its protein product is CAWSLTGNNYGYTF.

Comments on this clone: Other nucleotide sequences in the sample specify the same CDR3. The chain has TRBV24-1 and TRBJ2-3; tentative D call: TRBD1 (5 bases). CDR3 length: 15 residues. Per the germline V gene, CDR1 is KGHDR and CDR2 is SFDVKD. V gave up 1 base and J gave up 1 base, with 8 bases separating them. The CDR3 region is CATSDFVRGTDTQYF. DNA of the CDR3: TGTGCCACCAGTGATTTTGTCAGGGGCACAGATACGCAGTATTTT.

V gene TRBV12-3 or TRBV12-4 combines with J gene TRBJ2-1, with D possibly being TRBD1 (6 bases). Trimming cost V 6 bases and J 7 bases, with 10 bases left between them. The CDR3 is 12 amino acids. CDR3 amino acids: CASSLGGNEQFF. The CDR3 DNA reads as TGTGCCAGCAGCCTAGGGGGAAATGAGCAGTTCTTC.

The V and J genes are TRBV7-9 and TRBJ2-1; 7 bases map to TRBD2. CDR3 length equals 16 residues. Germline V gives CDR1 SEHNR, CDR2 FQNEAQ (reference sequence). The V and J ends lost 2 bases and 8 bases, in that order; junction bases with no gene match: 12. As DNA, the CDR3 is TGTGCCAGCAGCTTAAGCGGGACGGGAGTGGGGGATGAGCAGTTCTTC. Its translation is CASSLSGTGVGDEQFF. Looking up the rest from reference TRBV7-9 and TRBJ2-1 gives the full variable domain: DTGVSQNPRHKITKRGQNVTFRCDPISEHNRLYWYRQTLGQGPEFLTYFQNEAQLEKSRLLSDRFSAERPKGSFSTLEIQRTEQGDSAMYLCASSLSGTGVGDEQFFGPGTRLTVL.

V and J are TRBV11-2 and TRBJ1-3, with D unclear. The ends were cut back, 5 bases at V and 9 bases at J, with 23 bases in the middle. Germline V gives CDR1 SGHAT, CDR2 FQNNGV. The CDR3 runs 16 residues. The CDR3 coding sequence is TGTGCCAGCAGCCCCCGGGGATCCCGCCTGTTTGGCACCATATATTTT. Its protein product is CASSPRGSRLFGTIYF.

The J gene is TRBJ2-4, the V gene TRBV10-3; the match to TRBD1 covers 7 bases. The CDR3 totals 16 residues. The V gene's germline CDR1 is ENHRY and CDR2 SYGVKD. The ends lost 5 bases at V and 0 bases at J; junction bases unmatched: 7. This CDR3 reads CAISPGQRLAKNIQYF. The CDR3, as DNA: TGTGCCATCAGTCCGGGACAGAGGCTAGCCAAAAACATTCAGTACTTC.

This clone has only a few counts. At one of its ends the junction is not consistent with the germline gene, which may arise from a read error. The J gene is TRBJ1-5, the V gene TRBV7-7; TRBD1 matches 9 bases. In germline, CDR1 is SSHAT, CDR2 FNYEAQ (reference sequence). CDR3 length equals 15 residues. The CDR3 nucleotides read TGTGCTAGCAGCCCCGGGACAGGGAGCAATCAGCCCCAGCATTTT. Its protein product is CASSPGTGSNQPQHF.

This clone has only one observation. The chain uses TRBV18 and TRBJ1-2; D remains ambiguous. Germline lookup yields CDR1 KGHSH and CDR2 LQKENI. CDR3 length: 15 amino acids. V shed 2 bases and J shed 3 bases, with 13 bases lying between them. The CDR3: CASSPGQTRDYGYTF. The CDR3 DNA sequence: TGTGCCAGCTCACCAGGGCAGACTAGGGACTATGGCTACACCTTC.

This chain links TRBV10-3 with TRBJ2-1; 13 nucleotides align to TRBD2. The CDR3 extends over 15 amino acids. With 11 bases clipped from V and 0 bases from J, the junction kept 4 bases outside the gene matches. Germline V gene data show CDR1 as ENHRY and CDR2 as SYGVKD. In DNA, the CDR3 is TGTGCCTGCAGGACTAGCGGGAGCTCCTACAATGAGCAGTTCTTC. Translated: CACRTSGSSYNEQFF.

This clone was counted only a few times. This sequence joins TRBV9 and TRBJ1-2; D unresolved. Trimming cost V 0 bases and J 8 bases, with 11 bases left between them. Germline V gene lookup returns CDR1 SGDLS and CDR2 YYNGEE. The CDR3 spans 13 residues. In DNA form, the CDR3 reads TGTGCCAGCAGCGTAGAGAGAGGCGTCGGCTACACCTTC. It codes for CASSVERGVGYTF. The variable domain in full, completed from reference TRBV9 and TRBJ1-2, reads DSGVTQTPKHLITATGQRVTLRCSPRSGDLSVYWYQQSLDQGLQFLIQYYNGEERAKGNILERFSAQQFPDLHSELNLSSLELGDSALYFCASSVERGVGYTFGSGTRLTVV.

This clone was counted only a few times. This chain connects TRBV6-2 or TRBV6-3 to TRBJ1-5; unclear D gene. The germline CDR1 and CDR2 sequences are MNHEY and SVGEGT. CDR3 length equals 14 residues. V lost 4 bases to trimming and J lost 4 bases, with 11 bases between them. The CDR3 sequence is CASSLKQTNQPQHF. CDR3 bases: TGTGCCAGCAGTTTGAAACAGACAAATCAGCCCCAGCATTTT.

Concerning this clone: This specimen includes other DNA sequences encoding the same CDR3. The rearrangement uses TRBV19 and TRBJ2-3, with D unclear. With 3 bases removed from V and 1 base from J, the gap between germline ends came to 5 bases. Germline CDR1 is LNHDA and CDR2 is SQIVND (reference sequence). CDR3 length: 13 amino acids. The CDR3 DNA sequence: TGTGCCAGTAGTATGTCCGGCACAGATACGCAGTATTTT. Its translation: CASSMSGTDTQYF.

This clone appeared once. The chain recombines TRBV7-2 with TRBJ1-2; no definite D call. Germline V gene lookup returns CDR1 SGHTA and CDR2 FQGNSA. The CDR3 is 14 amino acids. The ends were cut back, 1 base at V and 8 bases at J, with 14 bases in the middle. CDR3 in DNA: TGTGCCAGCAGCTTAGTTTTTTCGGGTCACGGCTACACCTTC. Translated, it gives CASSLVFSGHGYTF.

The chain uses TRBV5-1 and TRBJ1-5, with unresolved D. In germline, CDR1 is SGHRS, CDR2 YFSETQ. V lost 2 bases and J lost 0, with 6 bases in between. This CDR3 is 14 amino acids long. The CDR3 sequence is CASSFGDSNQPQHF. CDR3 DNA: TGCGCCAGCAGCTTCGGGGATAGCAATCAGCCCCAGCATTTT.

This clone is a singleton in its sample. CDR3 sequence: CASKAGFYEQYV. The DNA for the CDR3 is TGTGCCAGCAAGGCAGGGTTCTACGAGCAGTACGTC. The chain joins TRBV2 to TRBJ2-7; TRBD1 might be the D (5 bases). CDR3 length: 12 residues. V lost 7 bases and J 3 bases, leaving 10 bases between the germline ends. Germline CDR1 SNHLY, CDR2 FYNNEI.